This TCR beta chain was identified during a study of human T cells and chemical hapten exposure. J gave up 6 bases and V 5 bases, and 7 bases lay outside the gene matches. This CDR3 is 15 amino acids long. CDR1 and CDR2 (germline): SGHTA, FQGNSA. Library preparation tagged each individual cDNA molecule with a unique molecular identifier. TCRdb called the RACE reads again in MiXCR, with one record for every CDR3 protein. Seen here are more than 95,000 distinct CDR3 sequences, about 28% observed once, and the top ten hold about 9.4%. Documented time point: patch test 3, about 24 weeks after DPC sensitization. Treatment meaning: therapeutic diphenylcyclopropenone sensitization with weekly scalp DPC.

The sample was whole blood, taken in connection with sensitization to the hapten diphenylcyclopropenone (DPC). This TCR derives from a man aged 35 to 55 with alopecia areata. Some clones in this sample may be carry-over from other donors' samples. V gene TRBV7-2 combines with J gene TRBJ2-3, with 11 bases lining up with TRBD2. The CDR3 DNA is TGTGCCAGCAGCATACTAGCGGGAGTCCCTGATACGCAGTATTTT. The encoded protein is CASSILAGVPDTQYF.